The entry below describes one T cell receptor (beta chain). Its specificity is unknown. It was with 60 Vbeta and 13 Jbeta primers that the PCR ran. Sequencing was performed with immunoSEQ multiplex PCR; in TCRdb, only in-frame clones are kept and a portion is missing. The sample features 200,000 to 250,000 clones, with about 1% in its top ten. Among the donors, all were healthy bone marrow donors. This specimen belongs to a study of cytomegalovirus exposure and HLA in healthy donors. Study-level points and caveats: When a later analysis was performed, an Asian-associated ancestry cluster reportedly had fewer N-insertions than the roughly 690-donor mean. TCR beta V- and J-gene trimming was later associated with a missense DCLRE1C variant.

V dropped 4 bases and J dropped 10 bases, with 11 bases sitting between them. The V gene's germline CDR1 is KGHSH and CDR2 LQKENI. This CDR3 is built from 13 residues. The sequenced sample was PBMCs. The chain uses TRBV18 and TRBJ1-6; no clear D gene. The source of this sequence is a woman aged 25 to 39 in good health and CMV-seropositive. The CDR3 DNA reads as TGTGCCAGCTCACTTTCGGGAAAGTCACCCCTCCACTTT. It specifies CASSLSGKSPLHF.